This T cell receptor (beta chain) stems from a study of cytomegalovirus exposure and HLA in healthy donors. Study details: Unique TCR beta sequences numbering about 100 million came from roughly 180 million T cells in an earlier analysis.

This clone came up once. V lost 2 bases and J lost 4; bases outside the gene matches: 20. The CDR3 runs 20 residues. Germline V lookup: CDR1 SGHVS, CDR2 FNYEAQ. Vbeta (60) and Jbeta (13) primers were used in the PCR. Sequencing was performed with immunoSEQ multiplex PCR; in TCRdb, only in-frame clones are kept and a portion is missing. The sample shows around 100,000 clones, around 62% of them seen only once. What was sequenced was PBMCs. This sequence was found in a young man in good health and CMV-seropositive. J is TRBJ1-3 and V is TRBV7-6; 7 bases fit TRBD1. The CDR3 DNA reads TGTGCCAGCAGCTTACGGGCTCTAGGGGGTGCGGGGACAGCCGGAAACACCATATATTTT. This sequence encodes CASSLRALGGAGTAGNTIYF.